These 11 T cell receptor beta chains originate from one sample sequenced in a study of CD4 T cells in relation to SARS-CoV-2 and coronaviruses. Unexposed donor CD4+ T cells date from about 2011-2019, before the COVID-19 pandemic. CD4+ T cells were isolated from the cells after around 11 days of culture. The protocol was immunoSEQ multiplex PCR, while the TCRdb copy is restricted to in-frame clones and leaves out a portion. The repertoire holds tens of thousands of clones, with 76% as singletons. Their specific antigens are unknown. The sample was CD4+ T cells from PBMCs, cultured in vitro. The origin of the receptors is a human donor in good health.

The rearrangement links TRBV27 to TRBJ1-1, with TRBD1 matching 8 bases. Trimming removed 5 bases from V and 4 bases from J; junction bases left unmatched: 6. Germline V CDR1 and CDR2: MNHEY, SMNVEV (reference sequence). The CDR3 is 14 residues long. The CDR3 is CASSLGTGPTEAFF. CDR3 DNA: TGTGCCAGCAGTCTCGGGACAGGCCCCACTGAAGCTTTCTTT.

The V and J genes are TRBV5-4 and TRBJ1-6, with a weak D call TRBD1 (6 bases). The CDR3 covers 15 residues. CDR1 and CDR2 (germline): SGHNT, YYREEE (reference sequence). Trimming took off 5 bases at V and 5 bases at J, with 14 bases between the two ends. CDR3 amino acids: CASRTRQADNSPLHF. DNA of the CDR3: TGTGCCAGCAGAACCCGACAGGCAGATAATTCACCCCTCCACTTT.

The chain recombines TRBV28 with TRBJ2-7, with 11 bases identical to TRBD2. From germline, CDR1 is MDHEN and CDR2 SYDVKM. This CDR3 comprises 14 residues. Unmatched junction bases numbered 5, after V lost 3 bases and J lost 7 bases. The CDR3 bases are TGTGCCAGCAGTTTGACTAGCGGGAATCAGGAGCAGTACTTC. This codes for CASSLTSGNQEQYF.

The chain couples TRBV19 to TRBJ1-1; 7 bases are a match to TRBD1. V lost 9 bases, J lost 4 bases, and 5 bases stayed unmatched. The germline gives CDR1 LNHDA, CDR2 SQIVND (reference sequence). The CDR3 consists of 12 residues. CDR3 in amino acids: CASRGQATEAFF. The CDR3, as DNA: TGTGCCAGCCGCGGACAGGCCACTGAAGCTTTCTTT.

The J gene is TRBJ1-6, the V gene TRBV5-1; 7 bases agree with TRBD1. CDR1 SGHRS and CDR2 YFSETQ come from the germline V gene. Trimming took 4 bases from V and 9 from J; bases not matched to a gene: 16. There are 17 residues in the CDR3. The CDR3 is CASSPYPTGQVRSPLHF. CDR3 nucleotide sequence: TGCGCCAGCAGCCCCTACCCGACCGGACAGGTCCGTTCACCCCTCCACTTT. Combining the CDR3 with reference TRBV5-1 and TRBJ1-6 gives the whole variable domain KAGVTQTPRYLIKTRGQQVTLSCSPISGHRSVSWYQQTPGQGLQFLFEYFSETQRNKGNFPGRFSGRQFSNSRSEMNVSTLELGDSALYLCASSPYPTGQVRSPLHFGNGTRLTVT.

This sequence joins TRBV27 and TRBJ1-2, with D possibly TRBD1 on 6 matching bases. The CDR3 extends over 12 amino acids. Germline V gives CDR1 MNHEY, CDR2 SMNVEV (reference sequence). The ends were cut back, 11 bases at V and 3 bases at J, with 13 bases in the middle. The CDR3 reads CAGIRGDYGYTF. The CDR3 DNA reads as TGTGCCGGAATAAGGGGGGACTATGGCTACACCTTC.

This rearrangement joins TRBV5-4 to TRBJ1-2, with D perhaps matching TRBD1 (5 bases). The CDR3 loop spans 15 amino acids. Per germline, CDR1 SGHNT and CDR2 YYREEE (reference sequence). V was cut by 0 bases and J by 7 bases, with 16 bases left in between. In nucleotides, the CDR3 is TGTGCCAGCAGCTTGGACCGCCAGGGATCGAGTGGCTACACCTTC. The encoded protein is CASSLDRQGSSGYTF.

This clone was counted between two and nine times. V usage is TRBV21-1 and J usage is TRBJ2-2; the table calls TRBD1, which could not be checked here. TRBV21-1 is a pseudogene segment. This CDR3 comprises 12 residues. In DNA, the CDR3 is TGTGCCAGCAGCAAGACAGGTACCGAGCTGTTTTTT. Protein: CASSKTGTELFF.

The table lists this clone with a few counts. The CDR3 region has the DNA TGTGCCAGCAGCCAAGTAGGAGGGGACGAGCAGTACTTC. It is translated as CASSQVGGDEQYF. The rearrangement uses TRBV4-2 and TRBJ2-7; D is perhaps TRBD2 (6 bases). Germline CDR1 is LGHNA and CDR2 is YNFKEQ. The CDR3 consists of 13 residues. V shed 1 base and J shed 5 bases, with 9 bases lying between them.

The chain couples TRBV11-2 to TRBJ1-4; 10 positions agree with TRBD1. Germline V gene data show CDR1 as SGHAT and CDR2 as FQNNGV. The CDR3 has 15 amino acids. The junction had 2 bases not matched to a gene; V was cut back by 3 bases and J by 4 bases. CDR3 nucleotides: TGTGCCAGCAGCTTGACAGGGGGCGGTAATGAAAAACTGTTTTTT. This encodes CASSLTGGGNEKLFF.

This clone came up a few times. CDR3 amino acids: CASSQGTGVANYGYTF. The CDR3 region has the DNA TGTGCCAGCAGCCAAGGTACAGGCGTAGCTAACTATGGCTACACCTTC. V gene TRBV3-1 (or the pseudogene TRBV3-2) combines with J gene TRBJ1-2, with D tentatively TRBD1 (5 bases). The CDR3 contains 16 residues. CDR1 and CDR2 from the germline V gene are LGHDT and YNNKEL (reference sequence). The ends were cut back, 1 base at V and 0 bases at J, with 12 bases in the middle.